The rows below give T cell receptor beta chains drawn from one sample of a study of T cell responses to AZD1222 COVID-19 vaccine. This table comes from immunoSEQ multiplex PCR, and its TCRdb copy is limited to in-frame clones, with some not included. Of more than 150,000 clones in the sample, approximately 94% were seen once. The material was peripheral blood, obtained on day 0 of AZD1222 vaccination. These receptors all come from an adult in good health. CDR3s include the opening cysteine and the closing phenylalanine or tryptophan. D genes are given only for firm matches. Clone size, where shown, is once, few, many, or a class for clones that have expanded.

v_call,clone_size,j_call,d_call,cdr3_aa,cdr3_nt
TRBV30,-,TRBJ1-2,-,CAWSERGTYYGYTF,TGTGCCTGGAGTGAAAGGGGGACGTACTATGGCTACACCTTC
TRBV19,-,TRBJ1-2,-,CASSILRVGGYTF,TGTGCCAGTAGTATACTCAGGGTCGGTGGCTACACCTTC
TRBV5-1,-,TRBJ1-2,-,CASSLGGLEGYTF,TGCGCCAGCAGCTTGGGTGGGCTCGAGGGCTACACCTTC
TRBV19,-,TRBJ1-4,-,CASSIAGATNEKLFF,TGTGCCAGTAGTATAGCAGGGGCTACTAATGAAAAACTGTTTTTT
TRBV19,once,TRBJ1-1,TRBD1,CASSKGQGWNGRLTEAFF,TGTGCCAGTAGCAAGGGACAGGGTTGGAACGGGCGACTCACTGAAGCTTTCTTT
TRBV30,-,TRBJ1-6,-,CAWSPTGVRRSPLHF,TGTGCCTGGAGTCCCACGGGGGTGCGAAGATCACCCCTCCACTTT
TRBV5-1,once,TRBJ1-4,TRBD1,CASSRQGPTEKLFF,TGCGCCAGCAGCCGACAGGGACCCACAGAAAAACTGTTTTTT
TRBV7-6,-,TRBJ1-1,TRBD1,CASSLPEGGGQDNTEAFF,TGTGCCAGCAGCTTACCCGAAGGGGGGGGACAGGATAACACTGAAGCTTTCTTT
TRBV3-1/TRBV3-2,-,TRBJ1-6,-,CASSPWDPTDSPLHF,TGTGCCAGCAGCCCCTGGGACCCGACGGATTCACCCCTCCACTTT
TRBV18,-,TRBJ2-2,-,CASSPTTGWNTGELFF,TGTGCCAGCTCACCGACAACAGGGTGGAACACCGGGGAGCTGTTTTTT
TRBV6-4,once,TRBJ2-1,TRBD2,CASSAGTSGNEQFF,TGTGCCAGCAGTGCCGGGACTAGCGGGAATGAGCAGTTCTTC
TRBV6-5,-,TRBJ1-1,-,CASSYDRMNTEAFF,TGTGCCAGCAGTTACGACAGGATGAACACTGAAGCTTTCTTT
TRBV6-6,-,TRBJ1-4,TRBD1,CASSYHSGGQEKLFF,TGTGCCAGCAGTTACCATTCAGGGGGCCAAGAAAAACTGTTTTTT
TRBV10-2,once,TRBJ2-7,TRBD1,CASRGQGWAYEQYF,TGCGCCAGCAGGGGACAGGGATGGGCTTACGAGCAGTACTTC
TRBV5-1,-,TRBJ2-2,TRBD2,CASSPTLAGGSGELFF,TGCGCCAGCAGCCCGACACTAGCGGGAGGGTCAGGGGAGCTGTTTTTT
TRBV11-2,-,TRBJ2-7,-,CASSLFGYRNLYEQYF,TGTGCCAGCAGCTTGTTCGGTTACAGAAACCTTTACGAGCAGTACTTC
TRBV6-1,-,TRBJ1-1,-,CASSDKVKTEAFF,TGTGCCAGCAGTGATAAAGTTAAGACTGAAGCTTTCTTT
TRBV9,-,TRBJ2-7,-,CASSVVCEQYF,TGTGCCAGCAGCGTAGTTTGCGAGCAGTACTTC
TRBV27,once,TRBJ1-1,TRBD1,CASSPGTGRENTEAFF,TGTGCCAGCAGTCCCGGGACAGGGAGAGAGAACACTGAAGCTTTCTTT
TRBV28,-,TRBJ2-1,TRBD2,CASTLLAEAYNEQFF,TGTGCCAGCACCCTACTAGCGGAGGCCTACAATGAGCAGTTCTTC
TRBV6-5,-,TRBJ1-6,-,CASSYGDTRNSPLHF,TGTGCCAGCAGTTACGGTGATACTAGGAATTCACCCCTCCACTTT
TRBV19,-,TRBJ2-2,-,CASHTGASNTGELFF,TGTGCCAGCCATACCGGCGCTTCGAACACCGGGGAGCTGTTTTTT
TRBV6-5,-,TRBJ1-6,TRBD1,CASSFSRTGNSPLHF,TGTGCCAGCAGTTTCTCCCGGACAGGTAATTCACCCCTCCACTTT
TRBV11-3,-,TRBJ2-1,-,CASSHQGEQFF,TGTGCCAGCAGCCACCAAGGTGAGCAGTTCTTC
TRBV14,-,TRBJ2-7,TRBD2,CASSQVSGGEQYF,TGTGCCAGCAGCCAAGTCTCGGGGGGCGAGCAGTACTTC
TRBV11-2,-,TRBJ1-3,-,CASSLVNGRDLSGNTIYF,TGTGCCAGCAGCTTAGTGAACGGACGGGACCTCTCTGGAAACACCATATATTTT
TRBV30,few,TRBJ1-1,-,CAWTLGPYTEAFF,TGTGCCTGGACCCTAGGACCGTACACTGAAGCTTTCTTT
TRBV6-1,-,TRBJ1-5,-,CASSDFTGSQPQHF,TGTGCCAGCAGTGATTTCACAGGGTCTCAGCCCCAGCATTTT
TRBV12-3/TRBV12-4,-,TRBJ1-5,-,CASSLQSNQPQHF,TGTGCCAGCAGTTTACAAAGCAATCAGCCCCAGCATTTT
TRBV30,once,TRBJ2-2,-,CAWRNLYTGELFF,TGTGCCTGGAGGAACTTATACACCGGGGAGCTGTTTTTT
TRBV27,-,TRBJ1-2,TRBD1,CASSPVPGQGNYGYTF,TGTGCCAGCAGTCCGGTCCCGGGACAGGGGAACTATGGCTACACCTTC
TRBV7-9,-,TRBJ1-3,-,CASSPYSTDRNTIYF,TGTGCCAGCAGCCCCTACTCGACCGATCGAAACACCATATATTTT
TRBV5-1,few,TRBJ2-1,-,CASSLAGDREQFF,TGCGCCAGCAGCTTGGCTGGAGATCGTGAGCAGTTCTTC
TRBV7-2,-,TRBJ1-1,-,CASSLYPQGMNTEAFF,TGTGCCAGCAGCTTATACCCCCAGGGGATGAACACTGAAGCTTTCTTT
TRBV6-1,-,TRBJ1-1,-,CASSEAGLYTEAFF,TGTGCCAGCAGTGAAGCAGGCTTGTACACTGAAGCTTTCTTT